This T cell receptor beta chain was identified during a study of shared clonotypes between healthy human individuals. Study information: For every donor, three CD4 naive, three CD4 memory, two CD8 naive and one CD8 memory plates were used.

Naive CD8 isolation took CD45RO-negative cells positively selected for CCR7 and excluded terminally differentiated effector memory CD45RA+ cells. Sorted-subset replicate PCRs used 200 ng DNA, roughly 28,000 T cell genomes. TCRdb's copy holds only in-frame clones and misses some; the assay was immunoSEQ multiplex PCR. The sample contains about 2 million clones, roughly 94% of which appear only once. Overall study results and limits: Enrolling few donors narrowed the genetic and exposure-history diversity that was represented. Larger estimated richness was generally seen in naive subsets than in memory subsets.

With respect to this clone: Its target is unknown. Other DNA variants within this sample encode the same CDR3.

Germline assignment: CDR1 GTSNPN and CDR2 SVGIG (reference sequence). This CDR3 contains 12 residues. V was clipped by 1 base and J by 6 bases, with 10 bases between them. The chain uses TRBV30 and TRBJ2-7, with D possibly being TRBD1 (6 bases). The sequenced sample consisted of naive CD8+ T cells sorted from blood. This clonotype originated in a man aged 18-30 years in good health. Here the CDR3 DNA reads TGTGCCTGGAGTGCCACAGGGACCGAGCAGTACTTC. Translation gives CAWSATGTEQYF.